This entry lists 8 T cell receptor beta chains sequenced from one sample in a study of blood T cell repertoires in COVID-19. Some clones are missing from TCRdb's copy, which holds only in-frame ones; the method was immunoSEQ multiplex PCR. The sample lists 95,000 to 150,000 clones, more than 80% occurring once. Sequences were obtained from peripheral blood. The receptors were gathered from a middle-aged man with acute or convalescent COVID-19.

This rearrangement joins TRBV10-3 to TRBJ1-4, with 9 bases that match TRBD1. V was pared by 10 bases and J by 8 bases, with 20 bases of the junction left unmatched. CDR3 length: 17 residues. The germline gives CDR1 ENHRY, CDR2 SYGVKD. In nucleotides, the CDR3 is TGTGCCACCGGCAACCGGGGACAGGGCGGGTACCGGGAAAAACTGTTTTTT. This encodes CATGNRGQGGYREKLFF.

This chain joins TRBV6-5 and TRBJ1-2; tentative D call: TRBD1 (6 bases). V lost 5 bases and J 0 bases, leaving 13 bases between the germline ends. The CDR3 runs 15 residues. Germline CDR1 and CDR2: MNHEY and SVGAGI. CDR3 bases: TGTGCCAGCAGTCAAAGATCAGGGGCTAACTATGGCTACACCTTC. It codes for CASSQRSGANYGYTF.

This CDR3 reads CASRETGLETQYF. The CDR3 region has the DNA TGTGCCAGCAGGGAGACAGGGCTGGAGACCCAGTACTTC. The genes are TRBV2 and TRBJ2-5, with TRBD1 matching over 7 bases. J was trimmed by 5 bases and V by 6 bases; bases with no gene match: 6. Germline V CDR1 and CDR2: SNHLY, FYNNEI. The CDR3 spans 13 residues.

In nucleotides, the CDR3 is TGTGCCAGCAGCGAACAGGGGGAACAAAGCTATGGCTACACCTTC. Amino acids: CASSEQGEQSYGYTF. V usage is TRBV5-4 and J usage is TRBJ1-2; 8 positions match TRBD1. The CDR3 extends over 15 amino acids. Germline assignment: CDR1 SGHNT and CDR2 YYREEE (reference sequence). The trim removed 4 bases at V and 4 bases at J, leaving 9 bases unmatched.

V gene TRBV19 combines with J gene TRBJ2-1; D may be TRBD1 (5 bases). V lost 4 bases to trimming and J lost 2 bases, with 15 bases between them. In germline, CDR1 is LNHDA, CDR2 SQIVND (reference sequence). This CDR3 has 16 amino acids. CDR3 protein: CASSTPRLGAYNEQFF. The CDR3 DNA sequence: TGTGCCAGTAGTACCCCTAGGCTAGGGGCCTACAATGAGCAGTTCTTC.

The table lists this clone with a count of one. The gene calls are TRBV19 and TRBJ2-7; TRBD2 matches at 8 bases. Germline V lookup: CDR1 LNHDA, CDR2 SQIVND (reference sequence). The CDR3 covers 16 residues. Unmatched junction bases numbered 8, after V lost 3 bases and J lost 1 base. The CDR3 DNA is TGTGCCAGTAGTATGGCGGGCGGGGGGCTTTCCTACGAGCAGTACTTC. It is translated as CASSMAGGGLSYEQYF.

This chain uses TRBV30 with TRBJ1-4; D remains ambiguous. The V gene's germline CDR1 is GTSNPN and CDR2 SVGIG (reference sequence). Between the trimmed V and J ends, which lost 6 bases and 0 bases, there was a span of 8 bases. The CDR3 sequence is 13 residues long. The CDR3, as DNA: TGTGCCTGCTCAGGTGCAACTAATGAAAAACTGTTTTTT. Its protein is CACSGATNEKLFF.

The rearrangement uses TRBV9 and TRBJ1-1; D not resolved. The CDR3 totals 15 residues. Trimming left V 2 bases short and J 1 base short, with 12 bases between. Germline-derived CDR1 and CDR2 are SGDLS and YYNGEE. CDR3 in amino acids: CASSVTPGENTEAFF. The DNA for the CDR3 is TGTGCCAGCAGCGTTACTCCGGGAGAGAACACTGAAGCTTTCTTT.